The present T cell receptor beta chain was sequenced within a study of T cells after yellow fever vaccination. Template switching with 5'RACE generated the TCR cDNA and added a universal primer site and UMIs. TCRdb itself ran the 5' RACE reads through MiXCR, one entry per CDR3 protein. This sample carries approximately 580,000 distinct CDR3 sequences, 17% of them seen once, and the ten largest clones take 15% to 20%. The V gene's germline CDR1 is SGHVS and CDR2 FNYEAQ. The CDR3 consists of 14 residues. V lost 5 bases, J lost 7 bases, and 8 bases stayed unmatched. In regard to this clonotype: Its antigen is unknown.

General study results and limits: Clonotype sharing between CD4 and CD8 compartments was small. Most primary-vaccination clones recurred post-booster (approximately 96% CD4, around 90% CD8).

This specimen was PBMCs, taken more than 4 days after the first yellow fever vaccination. This chain links TRBV7-6 with TRBJ1-5, with 7 bases identical to TRBD1. The sequence was obtained from a man in his late teens or twenties who received the YFV17D yellow fever vaccine. For the CDR3, the DNA is TGTGCCAGCAGCCAAGCGGTGACAGGGCAGCCCCAGCATTTT. This codes for CASSQAVTGQPQHF.